What follows is one T cell receptor (beta chain) and its context. Selected positively for CCR7 and CD45RO-negative, naive CD8 cells excluded terminally differentiated effector memory CD45RA+ cells. Each donor was a Caucasian adult residing in Nashville, Tennessee. The CDR3 consists of 16 residues. V was pared by 4 bases and J by 0 bases, with 12 bases between. Germline V lookup: CDR1 MGHDK, CDR2 SYGVNS. These data are taken from a study of shared clonotypes between healthy human individuals. Libraries were prepared by immunoSEQ multiplex PCR; TCRdb keeps only in-frame clonotypes and omits some of them. The sample has around 1,900,000 clones; 90% to 95% are singletons.

This sequence was found in a man aged 18-30 years in good health. Some clones in this sample may be carry-over from other donors' samples. Material for sequencing was naive CD8+ T cells from PBMCs. This sequence joins TRBV25-1 and TRBJ2-2; perhaps TRBD1 as D (5 bases). DNA for the CDR3: TGTGCCAGCAGTGGTGAGGACACTCCGAACACCGGGGAGCTGTTTTTT. Translating it yields CASSGEDTPNTGELFF.